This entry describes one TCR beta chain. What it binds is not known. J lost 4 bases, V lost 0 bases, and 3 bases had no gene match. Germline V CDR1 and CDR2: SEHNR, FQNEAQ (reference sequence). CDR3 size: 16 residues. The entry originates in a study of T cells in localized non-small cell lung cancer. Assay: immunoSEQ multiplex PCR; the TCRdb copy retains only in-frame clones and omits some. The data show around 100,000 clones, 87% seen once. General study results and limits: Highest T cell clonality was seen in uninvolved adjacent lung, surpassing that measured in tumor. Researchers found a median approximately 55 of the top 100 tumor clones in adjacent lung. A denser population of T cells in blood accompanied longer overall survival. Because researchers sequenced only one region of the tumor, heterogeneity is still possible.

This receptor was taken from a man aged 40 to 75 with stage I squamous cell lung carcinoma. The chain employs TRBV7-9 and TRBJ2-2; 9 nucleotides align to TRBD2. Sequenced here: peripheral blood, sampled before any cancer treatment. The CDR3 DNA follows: TGTGCCAGCAGCTTAGCGCGGGGGGGCCCCACCGGGGAGCTGTTTTTT. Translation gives CASSLARGGPTGELFF.